The clone carrying this T cell receptor beta chain was detected only a few times. The antigen remains undetermined. This specimen belongs to a study of T cell repertoires in cytomegalovirus infection. Overall study: Based on public TCR beta signatures, there were indications of CMV infection and of a matching HLA type.

Losses at the gene ends were 2 bases for V and 0 bases for J; bases not matched to a gene: 16. Germline CDR1 and CDR2: SGHVS and FNYEAQ. CDR3 size: 21 residues. TCRdb passed the reads through MiXCR, listing each CDR3 protein once. The sample consists of roughly 78,000 distinct CDR3 sequences, about 37% of them appearing once. The rearrangement links TRBV7-6 to TRBJ2-6, with 7 bases fitting TRBD1. The origin of this receptor is a human donor in good health (CMV status not recorded). Some clones in this sample may be carry-over from other donors' samples. The input for sequencing was CD8+ T cells from cultured PBMCs, taken from culture after CMV antigen stimulation. CDR3 loop: CASSLPQITRQGHSGANVLTF. CDR3 nucleotides: TGTGCCAGCAGCTTACCCCAAATCACTCGACAGGGCCACTCTGGGGCCAACGTCCTGACTTTC.